These 17 T cell receptor beta chains share one sample of origin, sequenced in a study of shared clonotypes between healthy human individuals. TCRdb's table, derived via immunoSEQ multiplex PCR, lists solely in-frame clones and lacks some. Of 2 million to 2.5 million clones listed, around 95% were seen once; the top ten hold roughly 0.13%. Sequences were obtained from naive CD4+ T cells sorted from blood. Subset indicated: CD45RA+ positively selected. These receptors were obtained from a man aged 18 to 35 in good health.

V gene TRBV30 combines with J gene TRBJ2-2, with 7 bases identical to TRBD1. CDR1 is GTSNPN and CDR2 is SVGIG in the germline V gene (reference sequence). The CDR3 has 14 residues. J gave up 2 bases and V 4 bases, and 4 bases lay outside the gene matches. The CDR3 loop is CAWKRGPNTGELFF. In nucleotides, the CDR3 is TGTGCCTGGAAAAGGGGGCCAAACACCGGGGAGCTGTTTTTT.

The chain combines TRBV28 with TRBJ1-5, with D possibly matching TRBD1 (5 bases). V was clipped by 6 bases and J by 3 bases, with 12 bases between them. Germline V gene data show CDR1 as MDHEN and CDR2 as SYDVKM. The CDR3 spans 14 residues. Written as DNA, the CDR3 is TGTGCCAGCAGATCAGACAGCACCAATCAGCCCCAGCATTTT. Translated, it gives CASRSDSTNQPQHF.

The chain uses TRBV10-3 and TRBJ2-5, with unresolved D. CDR3 length: 13 amino acids. Between the trimmed V and J ends, which lost 4 bases and 2 bases, there was a span of 8 bases. CDR1 and CDR2 from the germline V gene are ENHRY and SYGVKD. The CDR3 nucleotides are TGTGCCATCAGTGCCTCGAAACAAGAGACCCAGTACTTC. The encoded protein is CAISASKQETQYF.

The chain is built from TRBV5-1 and TRBJ2-1; 8 nucleotides line up with TRBD1. The germline CDR1 and CDR2 sequences are SGHRS and YFSETQ. The CDR3 runs to 13 residues. The ends lost 5 bases at V and 7 bases at J; junction bases unmatched: 5. The CDR3 loop is CASSSDRGNEQFF. The CDR3 bases are TGCGCCAGCAGTTCCGACAGGGGTAATGAGCAGTTCTTC.

The DNA for the CDR3 is TGTGCCAGCAGTTTATTCGGGGAGCTGTTTTTT. Amino acids: CASSLFGELFF. This chain uses TRBV27 with TRBJ2-2; no firm D call. The germline V gene encodes CDR1 MNHEY and CDR2 SMNVEV (reference sequence). The ends were cut back, 1 base at V and 7 bases at J, with 1 base in the middle. The length of the CDR3 is 11 residues.

The chain links TRBV7-9 to TRBJ2-7, with TRBD1 matching over 9 bases. Germline assignment: CDR1 SEHNR and CDR2 FQNEAQ (reference sequence). This CDR3 contains 16 residues. After removal of 5 bases from V and 3 bases from J, the junction contained 11 bases not matched to a gene. CDR3 bases: TGTGCCAGCAGCCCAACCGGGACAGGGCCGAACTACGAGCAGTACTTC. Amino acids: CASSPTGTGPNYEQYF.

The chain employs TRBV6-5 and TRBJ2-5; unclear D gene. CDR1 MNHEY and CDR2 SVGAGI come from the germline V gene. The CDR3 sequence is 13 residues long. V gave up 2 bases and J gave up 5 bases, with 9 bases separating them. CDR3 sequence (DNA): TGTGCCAGCAGTTACCCAAAGCAGGAGACCCAGTACTTC. Residues: CASSYPKQETQYF.

This rearrangement joins TRBV6-4 to TRBJ2-7; 7 bases match TRBD1. Germline values: CDR1 MRHNA, CDR2 SNTAGT. The CDR3 spans 14 residues. V lost 5 bases to trimming and J lost 4 bases; unmatched junction nucleotides: 8. The CDR3 DNA is TGTGCCAGCAGTCGGACAGGTCAGAGGTACGAGCAGTACTTC. Residues: CASSRTGQRYEQYF.

The chain employs TRBV4-1 and TRBJ1-2; 8 nucleotides agree with TRBD1. Trimming at V came to 1 base and at J to 4 bases, leaving 2 bases not matched to a gene. This CDR3 region has 14 residues. From germline, CDR1 is MGHRA and CDR2 YSYEKL. The CDR3 sequence: CASSQGTGSYGYTF. DNA of the CDR3: TGCGCCAGCAGCCAAGGGACAGGGAGCTATGGCTACACCTTC.

This clone is a singleton in its sample. This chain uses TRBV10-3 with TRBJ1-2; no definite D call. CDR3 size: 13 residues. Germline V gene lookup returns CDR1 ENHRY and CDR2 SYGVKD. Trimming took 6 bases from V and 1 from J, leaving 9 bases between them. The DNA for the CDR3 is TGTGCCATCAGCGCCGGGAATAACTATGGCTACACCTTC. Protein: CAISAGNNYGYTF.

The J gene is TRBJ2-6, the V gene TRBV11-3; D possibly uses TRBD1 or TRBD2 (5 bases each). Germline V lookup: CDR1 SGHNT, CDR2 YENEEA. This CDR3 has 19 amino acids. The ends were cut back, 5 bases at V and 0 bases at J, with 20 bases in the middle. CDR3 nucleotides: TGTGCCAGCAGCACTAGGGCAGGGCAGCCTTTCTCTGGGGCCAACGTCCTGACTTTC. Protein product: CASSTRAGQPFSGANVLTF.

Details on this clone: An end of the junction differs from the germline gene, which may be a read error. The CDR3 loop reads CASSKEGRDSNQPQHF. The CDR3 DNA is TGTGCCAGCAGCAAAGAGGGCAGGGATAGCAATCAGCCCCAGCATTTT. The rearrangement links TRBV4-2 to TRBJ1-5, with TRBD1 as a possible D gene (5 bases). The CDR3 covers 16 residues. Per germline, CDR1 LGHNA and CDR2 YNFKEQ.

In this sample, this clone turned up once. The V and J genes are TRBV7-2 and TRBJ2-5; a possible D gene is TRBD1 (8 bases). The germline gives CDR1 SGHTA, CDR2 FQGNSA. The CDR3 runs 16 residues. Trimming took off 4 bases at V and 1 base at J, with 16 bases between the two ends. The CDR3 loop is CASSSRGRGPQETQYF. The CDR3 DNA follows: TGTGCCAGCAGCTCCAGGGGGCGGGGGCCCCAAGAGACCCAGTACTTC.

For the CDR3, the DNA is TGTGCCAGCAGTTTGCTTGGACAGCAGAACACTGAAGCTTTCTTT. Its protein product is CASSLLGQQNTEAFF. The chain links TRBV27 to TRBJ1-1, with D perhaps TRBD1 (6 bases). Trimming shortened V by 3 bases and J by 1 base, and 12 bases separated the two germline ends. CDR3 length equals 15 residues. CDR1 is MNHEY, CDR2 SMNVEV, per germline (reference sequence).

The chain carries TRBV21-1 and TRBJ2-7; no DNA check was done on the table's D call, TRBD1. TRBV21-1 is a known pseudogene. The CDR3 loop spans 16 amino acids. The CDR3 here is CASSPVQDRGHYEQYF. In nucleotides, the CDR3 is TGTGCCAGCAGCCCCGTCCAGGACAGGGGTCACTACGAGCAGTACTTC.

The chain combines TRBV30 with TRBJ2-7; a weak D match, TRBD2 (8 bases). This CDR3 is built from 16 residues. V was pared by 0 bases and J by 2 bases, with 17 bases between. Germline V gives CDR1 GTSNPN, CDR2 SVGIG (reference sequence). The CDR3 DNA reads TGTGCCTGGAGTGTAACGGGGGGGCAGGGGGCCTACGAGCAGTACTTC. This codes for CAWSVTGGQGAYEQYF.

The J gene is TRBJ1-5, the V gene TRBV4-1; the match to TRBD1 covers 12 bases. The V and J ends lost 3 bases and 6 bases, in that order; junction bases with no gene match: 6. The germline gives CDR1 MGHRA, CDR2 YSYEKL. The CDR3 is 16 amino acids. CDR3 loop: CASSQAGTGGSQPQHF. The CDR3 region has the DNA TGCGCCAGCAGCCAGGCCGGGACAGGGGGCTCTCAGCCCCAGCATTTT.